These 24 T cell receptor beta chains came from one sample sequenced in a study of T cell clonotyping in hematopoietic cell transplantation. TCRdb keeps only in-frame clones here, not all; method: immunoSEQ multiplex PCR. The table lists roughly 45,000 clones, 80% to 90% of them singletons. Time point reported: recipient sample about 28 days before transplant, after cytoreduction. Sequenced here: peripheral blood mononuclear cells, sampled before stem cell transplant. The source of these receptors is a man aged 55 to 70 with biphenotypic leukemia. Some clones in this sample may be carry-over from other donors' samples.

The chain combines TRBV28 with TRBJ1-1; 7 bases align to TRBD1. The V and J ends lost 5 bases and 3 bases, in that order; junction bases with no gene match: 9. Germline lookup yields CDR1 MDHEN and CDR2 SYDVKM. The CDR3 runs 15 residues. The CDR3 region has the DNA TGTGCCAGCAGTAACATTAGGGGGCGCGACACTGAAGCTTTCTTT. Translated: CASSNIRGRDTEAFF.

V is TRBV6-6 and J is TRBJ1-2; D uncertain. The CDR3 is 11 amino acids. V was trimmed by 2 bases and J by 8 bases, leaving 6 bases between them. Per germline, CDR1 MNHNY and CDR2 SVGAGI (reference sequence). This CDR3 reads CASSYDTGYTF. The DNA of the CDR3 is TGTGCCAGCAGTTACGACACAGGCTACACCTTC.

The V call is TRBV27, the J call TRBJ1-2; tentatively, D is TRBD1 (5 bases). The CDR3 length is 15 residues. The germline CDR1 and CDR2 sequences are MNHEY and SMNVEV (reference sequence). V lost 3 bases to trimming and J lost 3 bases, with 14 bases between them. Here the CDR3 reads CASSFKRGIDYGYTF. The CDR3 nucleotides are TGTGCCAGCAGTTTTAAGCGGGGGATTGACTATGGCTACACCTTC.

The rearrangement joins TRBV16 to TRBJ1-1, with a tentative D call TRBD1 (6 bases). Trimming left V 2 bases short and J 1 base short, with 8 bases between. The CDR3 totals 14 residues. The germline V gene has CDR1 KGHSY and CDR2 FQNENV. The CDR3 coding sequence is TGTGCCAGCAGCCAACGCAGGGGGAACACTGAAGCTTTCTTT. This encodes CASSQRRGNTEAFF.

The chain uses TRBV11-2 and TRBJ2-7; the D gene is possibly TRBD2 (5 bases). Germline loops: CDR1 SGHAT, CDR2 FQNNGV. The CDR3 is 15 amino acids. Trimming left V 0 bases short and J 9 bases short, with 18 bases between. CDR3 region: CASSLDETLSGLQYF. CDR3 in DNA: TGTGCCAGCAGCTTAGACGAAACATTAAGCGGATTGCAGTACTTC.

V is TRBV6-5 and J is TRBJ1-1; TRBD1 matches at 8 bases. V was clipped by 9 bases and J by 3 bases; unmatched bases: 12. Germline CDR1 is MNHEY and CDR2 is SVGAGI. This CDR3 comprises 15 residues. CDR3 protein: CASTSSRQGYTEAFF. As DNA, the CDR3 is TGTGCCAGTACATCATCGAGACAGGGGTACACTGAAGCTTTCTTT.

V gene TRBV2 combines with J gene TRBJ1-5, with a possible D match to TRBD1 (5 bases). The CDR3 contains 16 residues. The germline V gene encodes CDR1 SNHLY and CDR2 FYNNEI. The germline V and J ends were trimmed by 3 bases and 0 bases, with 12 bases remaining between them. The CDR3 reads CASSDNAGDSNQPQHF. The CDR3 nucleotides are TGTGCCAGCAGTGACAACGCGGGGGATAGCAATCAGCCCCAGCATTTT. Based on the CDR3 plus reference TRBV2 and TRBJ1-5, the full variable domain is EPEVTQTPSHQVTQMGQEVILRCVPISNHLYFYWYRQILGQKVEFLVSFYNNEISEKSEIFDDQFSVERPDGSNFTLKIRSTKLEDSAMYFCASSDNAGDSNQPQHFGDGTRLSIL.

The chain has TRBV6-6 and TRBJ1-4; D is unclear. With 6 bases removed from V and 0 bases from J, the gap between germline ends came to 11 bases. This CDR3 has 15 residues. Germline lookup yields CDR1 MNHNY and CDR2 SVGAGI (reference sequence). The CDR3 region has the DNA TGTGCCAGCAGCCGCCCCCTAGCAACTAATGAAAAACTGTTTTTT. Its protein is CASSRPLATNEKLFF.

The chain is built from TRBV30 and TRBJ2-7; D remains ambiguous. The V end lost 4 bases, the J end lost 10 bases, and 20 bases lay between the germline ends. Germline V gene lookup returns CDR1 GTSNPN and CDR2 SVGIG (reference sequence). This CDR3 comprises 13 residues. The DNA of the CDR3 is TGTGCCTGGACCACTTCCGGCTTCCAGTATCAGTACTTC. Translating gives CAWTTSGFQYQYF.

The chain recombines TRBV29-1 with TRBJ2-3; no definite D call. Germline CDR1 SQVTM, CDR2 ANQGSEA. Trimming pared 4 bases from V and 7 bases from J, leaving 9 bases between. This CDR3 is 11 amino acids long. CDR3 sequence (DNA): TGCAGCGTTGGAACTACTCATACGCAGTATTTT. This translates into CSVGTTHTQYF.

The CDR3 region is CASSSPRGVETQYF. The CDR3 DNA follows: TGTGCCAGCAGCTCCCCCCGGGGAGTTGAGACCCAGTACTTC. The chain couples TRBV5-4 to TRBJ2-5, with D maybe TRBD2 (5 bases). CDR1 and CDR2 from the germline V gene are SGHNT and YYREEE (reference sequence). Trimming left V 3 bases short and J 5 bases short, with 14 bases between. The length of the CDR3 is 14 residues.

The chain joins TRBV10-3 to TRBJ1-1, with no clear D. The ends were cut back, 2 bases at V and 8 bases at J, with 6 bases in the middle. The CDR3 extends over 11 amino acids. Germline CDR1 is ENHRY and CDR2 is SYGVKD. CDR3 nucleotide sequence: TGTGCCATCAGTGAGCAGACAGAAGCTTTCTTT. The encoded protein is CAISEQTEAFF.

This clone was detected once. V usage is TRBV7-2 and J usage is TRBJ2-1, with TRBD2 matching over 14 bases. Trimming at V came to 7 bases and at J to 4 bases, leaving 12 bases not matched to a gene. The CDR3 has 18 amino acids. Germline CDR1 SGHTA, CDR2 FQGNSA. The CDR3, as DNA: TGTGCCAGCACCGGGCCTGGGACTAGCGGGAGTTGGTACAATGAGCAGTTCTTC. This translates into CASTGPGTSGSWYNEQFF.

The chain has TRBV28 and TRBJ2-7; 7 bases map to TRBD1. V lost 2 bases to trimming and J lost 5 bases; unmatched junction nucleotides: 12. Germline values: CDR1 MDHEN, CDR2 SYDVKM. The CDR3 contains 16 residues. Here the CDR3 DNA reads TGTGCCAGCAGTTTAAGAGGGGAGACAGGGCGCAACGAGCAGTACTTC. Amino acids: CASSLRGETGRNEQYF.

This chain links TRBV6-1 with TRBJ1-1, with D maybe TRBD1 (5 bases). From germline, CDR1 is MNHNS and CDR2 SASEGT. V lost 3 bases, J lost 4 bases, and 15 bases lay in between. CDR3 length equals 15 residues. CDR3 in amino acids: CASSDEGQGSTEAFF. The DNA of the CDR3 is TGTGCCAGCAGTGATGAGGGGCAGGGATCCACTGAAGCTTTCTTT.

CDR3: CAWGPRGETQYF. The CDR3 bases are TGTGCCTGGGGTCCGCGGGGAGAGACCCAGTACTTC. The chain joins TRBV30 to TRBJ2-5, with TRBD2 as a possible D gene (6 bases). The V gene's germline CDR1 is GTSNPN and CDR2 SVGIG (reference sequence). V was cut by 5 bases and J by 4 bases, with 11 bases left in between. The CDR3 contains 12 residues. Full variable domain (outside the CDR3, taken from reference TRBV30 and TRBJ2-5): SQTIHQWPATLVQPVGSPLSLECTVEGTSNPNLYWYRQAAGRGLQLLFYSVGIGQISSEVPQNLSASRPQDRQFILSSKKLLLSDSGFYLCAWGPRGETQYFGPGTRLLVL.

This clone was observed a handful of times. V is TRBV4-1 and J is TRBJ1-1; D call uncertain. This CDR3 region has 12 residues. The V end was cut by 6 bases, the J end by 1 base, with 6 bases between. CDR1 is MGHRA and CDR2 is YSYEKL in the germline V gene. The CDR3 sequence: CASRLGNTEAFF. The DNA for the CDR3 is TGCGCCAGCAGACTCGGGAACACTGAAGCTTTCTTT.

Only one count was recorded for this clone. The chain links TRBV19 to TRBJ1-2, with 7 nucleotides matching TRBD1. The CDR3 contains 14 residues. Germline CDR1 reads LNHDA; CDR2 reads SQIVND (reference sequence). The ends lost 5 bases at V and 6 bases at J; junction bases unmatched: 9. CDR3 DNA: TGTGCCAGTAGTTTACCGGGACAGCACCATGGCTACACCTTC. Protein product: CASSLPGQHHGYTF. The variable domain in full, with the rest retrieved from reference TRBV19 and TRBJ1-2, is DGGITQSPKYLFRKEGQNVTLSCEQNLNHDAMYWYRQDPGQGLRLIYYSQIVNDFQKGDIAEGYSVSREKKESFPLTVTSAQKNPTAFYLCASSLPGQHHGYTFGSGTRLTVV.

The rearrangement links TRBV19 to TRBJ2-1; the match to TRBD2 covers 9 bases. CDR1 is LNHDA and CDR2 is SQIVND in the germline V gene (reference sequence). V was pared by 5 bases and J by 0 bases, with 8 bases of the junction left unmatched. The CDR3 totals 17 residues. The CDR3 DNA reads TGTGCCAGTAGTCCTATAGCGGGGGAAAGCTCCTACAATGAGCAGTTCTTC. Encoded protein: CASSPIAGESSYNEQFF. The entire variable domain, with the rest obtained from reference TRBV19 and TRBJ2-1, is as follows: DGGITQSPKYLFRKEGQNVTLSCEQNLNHDAMYWYRQDPGQGLRLIYYSQIVNDFQKGDIAEGYSVSREKKESFPLTVTSAQKNPTAFYLCASSPIAGESSYNEQFFGPGTRLTVL.

This chain connects TRBV9 to TRBJ2-3; D unresolved. This CDR3 region has 14 residues. Germline lookup yields CDR1 SGDLS and CDR2 YYNGEE. Between the trimmed V and J ends, which lost 0 bases and 3 bases, there was a span of 8 bases. The CDR3 protein is CASSVGVLTDTQYF. CDR3 DNA sequence: TGTGCCAGCAGCGTAGGGGTCCTGACAGATACGCAGTATTTT.

This rearrangement joins TRBV4-1 to TRBJ2-7; 8 bases are a match to TRBD1. The J segment lost 5 bases and the V segment lost 4 bases, leaving 7 bases of the junction unmatched. Germline V gives CDR1 MGHRA, CDR2 YSYEKL. This CDR3 is built from 14 residues. Here the CDR3 DNA reads TGCGCCAGCAGCCGGAAGACAGGGGACCACGAGCAGTACTTC. Its protein product is CASSRKTGDHEQYF.

The gene calls are TRBV30 and TRBJ1-2, with 12 bases fitting TRBD1. The CDR3 is 17 amino acids. Germline V gives CDR1 GTSNPN, CDR2 SVGIG (reference sequence). The ends lost 0 bases at V and 4 bases at J; junction bases unmatched: 9. The CDR3 DNA follows: TGTGCCTGGAGTGTACCGGGACAGGGGGCGCGGGTCTATGGCTACACCTTC. It codes for CAWSVPGQGARVYGYTF.

The V and J genes are TRBV10-3 and TRBJ2-2; weak D call: TRBD2 (6 bases). The CDR3 sequence is 15 residues long. V gave up 3 bases and J gave up 2 bases, with 10 bases separating them. Germline CDR1 ENHRY, CDR2 SYGVKD. In DNA, the CDR3 is TGTGCCATCAGTGATGGGGGAGGAAACACCGGGGAGCTGTTTTTT. This sequence encodes CAISDGGGNTGELFF.

This clone was counted once. The rearrangement uses TRBV28 and TRBJ1-4, with D uncertain. The CDR3 is 15 amino acids. V shed 5 bases and J shed 4 bases, with 14 bases lying between them. The germline V gene encodes CDR1 MDHEN and CDR2 SYDVKM. CDR3 in amino acids: CASSPPGVSNEKLFF. CDR3 sequence (DNA): TGTGCCAGCAGTCCGCCGGGAGTTAGTAATGAAAAACTGTTTTTT.